This T cell receptor beta chain was captured in a study of blood T cells in healthy people across ages. The CDR3 runs 14 residues. Losses at the gene ends were 5 bases for V and 4 bases for J; bases not matched to a gene: 9. CDR1 and CDR2 from the germline V gene are DFQATT and SNEGSKA (reference sequence). Using a J-beta primer mix together with a sample-barcoded 5' primer, a second PCR was run for roughly 7 to 11 cycles. TCRdb reanalysed the 5' RACE reads using MiXCR and keeps one entry per CDR3 protein. Among 1 million to 1.2 million distinct CDR3 sequences listed, roughly two fifths were seen once.

This receptor was taken from a man between 18 and 35 years old in good health. This chain joins TRBV20-1 and TRBJ2-7, with TRBD1 matching 9 bases. Specimen: blood. The CDR3 loop is CSARGGTGIYEQYF. In nucleotides, the CDR3 is TGCAGTGCTCGAGGGGGGACAGGGATTTACGAGCAGTACTTC.